These 18 T cell receptor beta chains share one sample of origin, sequenced in a study of T-cell memory formation after mild COVID-19. TCRdb reanalysed the 5' RACE reads using MiXCR and keeps one entry per CDR3 protein. The sample lists fewer than 500,000 distinct CDR3 sequences, 20% to 25% occurring once. Sequencing was performed on PBMCs or a T cell subset sorted from them (not recorded which). The receptors were gathered from an adult woman who had mild COVID-19 (a few samples of this study predate the infection). Cell type and time point are not known.

V gene TRBV19 combines with J gene TRBJ2-5; D is possibly TRBD2 (6 bases). The CDR3 runs 13 residues. With 4 bases removed from V and 5 bases from J, the gap between germline ends came to 11 bases. Germline loops: CDR1 LNHDA, CDR2 SQIVND (reference sequence). The CDR3 sequence is CASSSRGRETQYF. The CDR3 DNA follows: TGTGCCAGTAGTAGCCGTGGGAGGGAGACCCAGTACTTC.

This clonotype has just a few counts. The chain links TRBV5-1 to TRBJ1-2; 8 bases are a match to TRBD1. The germline CDR1 and CDR2 sequences are SGHRS and YFSETQ. Trimming at V came to 4 bases and at J to 4 bases, leaving 15 bases not matched to a gene. This CDR3 has 17 residues. In DNA, the CDR3 is TGCGCCAGCAGCATCCTAACGGGACAGGAGTCCCGCTATGGCTACACCTTC. It codes for CASSILTGQESRYGYTF.

This clonotype was seen only a few times. The chain couples TRBV11-2 to TRBJ2-1; D is unresolved. The CDR3 totals 13 residues. The germline V gene has CDR1 SGHAT and CDR2 FQNNGV. Deletions cut 2 bases from V and 3 bases from J, with 5 bases between. DNA for the CDR3: TGTGCCAGCAGCTTAAGGGACTACAATGAGCAGTTCTTC. Its translation is CASSLRDYNEQFF.

This sequence joins TRBV6-5 and TRBJ2-3; maybe TRBD2 (5 bases). Trimming stripped 7 bases from V and 3 bases from J, with 17 bases between. This CDR3 has 15 amino acids. Germline V gives CDR1 MNHEY, CDR2 SVGAGI. The CDR3, as DNA: TGTGCCAGCACCGGAGGACGGTGGGGAACAGATACGCAGTATTTT. Its translation is CASTGGRWGTDTQYF.

The chain combines TRBV9 with TRBJ2-7; 9 bases match TRBD2. V dropped 7 bases and J dropped 3; count of bases not matched to a gene: 14. The length of the CDR3 is 16 residues. Germline CDR1 is SGDLS and CDR2 is YYNGEE. The CDR3 protein is CASSTTAASGVYEQYF. For the CDR3, the DNA is TGTGCCAGCTCCACAACGGCAGCTAGCGGGGTCTACGAGCAGTACTTC.

The CDR3 sequence: CASSLLDRKIYNEQFF. As DNA, the CDR3 is TGTGCCAGCAGCCTTCTGGACAGGAAAATTTACAATGAGCAGTTCTTC. V is TRBV9 and J is TRBJ2-1; the match to TRBD1 covers 7 bases. The CDR3 has 16 amino acids. With V trimmed by 4 bases and J by 4 bases, 11 bases remained unmatched. Germline V gives CDR1 SGDLS, CDR2 YYNGEE.

The chain has TRBV7-9 and TRBJ1-2, with 11 bases that match TRBD1. CDR3 length: 15 residues. V was pared by 3 bases and J by 4 bases, with 4 bases of the junction left unmatched. The germline V gene has CDR1 SEHNR and CDR2 FQNEAQ (reference sequence). In DNA, the CDR3 is TGTGCCAGCAGCTTTTGGACAGGGGGCAGCTATGGCTACACCTTC. Its translation: CASSFWTGGSYGYTF. Filled out from reference TRBV7-9 and TRBJ1-2, the complete variable domain reads DTGVSQNPRHKITKRGQNVTFRCDPISEHNRLYWYRQTLGQGPEFLTYFQNEAQLEKSRLLSDRFSAERPKGSFSTLEIQRTEQGDSAMYLCASSFWTGGSYGYTFGSGTRLTVV.

The chain carries TRBV29-1 and TRBJ1-1; 9 bases fit TRBD1. Germline values: CDR1 SQVTM, CDR2 ANQGSEA. The trim removed 5 bases at V and 8 bases at J, leaving 6 bases unmatched. The CDR3 is 12 amino acids. CDR3 protein: CSVPTGGVEAFF. CDR3 nucleotides: TGCAGCGTTCCGACAGGGGGAGTGGAAGCTTTCTTT. The complete variable domain, with remaining parts taken from reference TRBV29-1 and TRBJ1-1, reads SAVISQKPSRDICQRGTSLTIQCQVDSQVTMMFWYRQQPGQSLTLIATANQGSEATYESGFVIDKFPISRPNLTFSTLTVSNMSPEDSSIYLCSVPTGGVEAFFGQGTRLTVV.

The chain links TRBV30 to TRBJ2-7, with TRBD2 matching 7 bases. Germline values: CDR1 GTSNPN, CDR2 SVGIG (reference sequence). The CDR3 totals 11 residues. J was trimmed by 3 bases and V by 4 bases; bases with no gene match: 0. The CDR3 loop is CAWTSGYEQYF. The CDR3, as DNA: TGTGCCTGGACTAGCGGCTACGAGCAGTACTTC.

The V call is TRBV6-1, the J call TRBJ2-5, with 15 bases matching TRBD2. Germline V gene data show CDR1 as MNHNS and CDR2 as SASEGT. J lost 3 bases, V lost 6 bases, and 8 bases had no gene match. The CDR3 spans 17 residues. DNA of the CDR3: TGTGCCAGCAGACCGGGACTAGCGGGGGGACGAGAAGAGACCCAGTACTTC. It translates to CASRPGLAGGREETQYF.

The rearrangement uses TRBV7-9 and TRBJ2-7; perhaps TRBD1 as D (6 bases). This CDR3 region has 16 residues. Germline-derived CDR1 and CDR2 are SEHNR and FQNEAQ (reference sequence). Trimming pared 5 bases from V and 2 bases from J, leaving 19 bases between. CDR3 loop: CASSLTSGVITYEQYF. CDR3 nucleotides: TGTGCCAGCAGCCTCACATCAGGGGTGATTACCTACGAGCAGTACTTC.

This clonotype has just a few counts. This sequence joins TRBV29-1 and TRBJ1-2, with 7 bases aligning to TRBD1. There are 14 residues in the CDR3. Germline V gene lookup returns CDR1 SQVTM and CDR2 ANQGSEA. Trimming removed 3 bases from V and 2 bases from J; junction bases left unmatched: 6. The CDR3 protein is CSVDSGQMNYGYTF. The CDR3 nucleotides read TGCAGCGTTGACTCGGGACAGATGAACTATGGCTACACCTTC. The whole variable domain, filled in from reference TRBV29-1 and TRBJ1-2, reads SAVISQKPSRDICQRGTSLTIQCQVDSQVTMMFWYRQQPGQSLTLIATANQGSEATYESGFVIDKFPISRPNLTFSTLTVSNMSPEDSSIYLCSVDSGQMNYGYTFGSGTRLTVV.

This clonotype was counted ten times or more. V usage is TRBV7-2 and J usage is TRBJ2-3; 16 bases line up with TRBD2. CDR3 length: 18 residues. CDR1 and CDR2 from the germline V gene are SGHTA and FQGNSA. J gave up 2 bases and V 1 base, and 3 bases lay outside the gene matches. The CDR3 DNA sequence: TGTGCCAGCAGCTTAGGGGGACTAGCGGGAGGGCTCACAGATACGCAGTATTTT. Protein product: CASSLGGLAGGLTDTQYF. Filled out from reference TRBV7-2 and TRBJ2-3, the complete variable domain reads GAGVSQSPSNKVTEKGKDVELRCDPISGHTALYWYRQSLGQGLEFLIYFQGNSAPDKSGLPSDRFSAERTGGSVSTLTIQRTQQEDSAVYLCASSLGGLAGGLTDTQYFGPGTRLTVL.

This clonotype was picked up a small number of times. The chain recombines TRBV7-6 with TRBJ2-7; no clear D gene. Germline V gene data show CDR1 as SGHVS and CDR2 as FNYEAQ. This CDR3 has 15 residues. Trimming took 1 base from V and 3 from J, leaving 13 bases between them. Written as DNA, the CDR3 is TGTGCCAGCAGCTTAGACCGGGCCCGCGGCTACGAGCAGTACTTC. Translation gives CASSLDRARGYEQYF.

This clonotype was seen a few times. CDR3 amino acids: CSARGTGDYGYTF. The CDR3 nucleotides are TGCAGTGCTAGGGGAACAGGGGACTATGGCTACACCTTC. V and J are TRBV20-1 and TRBJ1-2, with 7 bases identical to TRBD1. The ends lost 3 bases at V and 3 bases at J; junction bases unmatched: 4. This CDR3 has 13 residues. CDR1 is DFQATT, CDR2 SNEGSKA, per germline (reference sequence).

The chain employs TRBV5-1 and TRBJ1-1, with no clear D. Germline lookup yields CDR1 SGHRS and CDR2 YFSETQ. The V end was cut by 0 bases, the J end by 7 bases, with 10 bases between. The CDR3 has 13 residues. The CDR3 is CASSLALGNEAFF. The CDR3 DNA reads as TGCGCCAGCAGCTTGGCCTTAGGGAATGAAGCTTTCTTT.

V usage is TRBV4-2 and J usage is TRBJ2-7; a weak D match, TRBD1 (6 bases). This CDR3 is built from 16 residues. V lost 4 bases and J 0 bases, leaving 16 bases between the germline ends. Germline V gene data show CDR1 as LGHNA and CDR2 as YNFKEQ. CDR3 in amino acids: CASSRGAGETSYEQYF. The CDR3 DNA reads TGTGCCAGCAGCCGCGGTGCAGGGGAAACCTCCTACGAGCAGTACTTC.

The rearrangement links TRBV7-8 to TRBJ2-5, with TRBD1 matching over 7 bases. V was pared by 1 base and J by 2 bases, with 10 bases of the junction left unmatched. Germline V gene lookup returns CDR1 SGHVS and CDR2 FQNEAQ. This CDR3 has 17 amino acids. CDR3 loop: CASSLDFRDRKQETQYF. CDR3 DNA: TGTGCCAGCAGCTTAGATTTCCGGGACAGAAAGCAAGAGACCCAGTACTTC.